This T cell receptor (beta chain) stems from a study of cytomegalovirus exposure and HLA in healthy donors. Study-wide points: It was reported that TCR beta sequences correctly inferred the HLA-A and HLA-B alleles for most subjects. A later analysis showed HLA-associated TCR beta chains outstripping equally common others in clonal expansion. The authors excluded some V segments, including TRBV6-2 and TRBV6-3, as indistinguishable. Segments of the TCR beta V type were, in most cases, productive about 87% or about 30% of the time in an earlier analysis.

In germline, CDR1 is MNHNS, CDR2 SASEGT. With V trimmed by 4 bases and J by 0 bases, 7 bases remained unmatched. CDR3 length: 16 amino acids. Remarks on this clone: As yet, its antigen is unknown.

The PCR contained 60 Vbeta and 13 Jbeta primers. TCRdb's copy holds only in-frame clones and misses some; the assay was immunoSEQ multiplex PCR. Of about 100,000 clones listed, 75% to 90% are singletons. The chain couples TRBV6-1 to TRBJ2-3; 7 bases are a match to TRBD1. Sequenced: PBMCs. The TCR comes from a man aged 25 to 40 in good health and CMV-seronegative. CDR3 residues: CASSGGQTLSTDTQYF. For the CDR3, the DNA is TGTGCCAGCAGTGGGGGACAGACACTTAGCACAGATACGCAGTATTTT.